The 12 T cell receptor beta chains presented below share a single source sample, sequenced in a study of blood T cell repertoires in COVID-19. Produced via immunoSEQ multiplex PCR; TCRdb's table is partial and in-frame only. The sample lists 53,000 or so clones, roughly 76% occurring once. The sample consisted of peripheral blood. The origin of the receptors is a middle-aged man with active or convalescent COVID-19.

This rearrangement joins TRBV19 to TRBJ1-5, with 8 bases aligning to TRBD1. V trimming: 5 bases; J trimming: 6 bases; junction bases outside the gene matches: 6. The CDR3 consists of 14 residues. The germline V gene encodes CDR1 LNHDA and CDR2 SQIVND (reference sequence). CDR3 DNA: TGTGCCAGTAGTCTTACAGGGGGAGGTCAGCCCCAGCATTTT. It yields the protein CASSLTGGGQPQHF.

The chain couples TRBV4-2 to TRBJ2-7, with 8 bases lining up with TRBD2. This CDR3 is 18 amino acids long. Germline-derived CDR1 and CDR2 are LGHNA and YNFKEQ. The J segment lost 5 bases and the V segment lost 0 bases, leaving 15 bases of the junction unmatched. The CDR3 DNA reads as TGTGCCAGCAGCCAAGAGTGGTCAGCGGGAGCTTACCCTGACGAGCAGTACTTC. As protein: CASSQEWSAGAYPDEQYF.

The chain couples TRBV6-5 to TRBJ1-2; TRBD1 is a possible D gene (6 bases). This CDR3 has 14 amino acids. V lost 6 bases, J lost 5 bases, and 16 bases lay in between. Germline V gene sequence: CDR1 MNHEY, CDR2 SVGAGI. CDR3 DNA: TGTGCCAGCAGCCCGAGGGGGGGGGCTTATGGCTACACCTTC. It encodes CASSPRGGAYGYTF.

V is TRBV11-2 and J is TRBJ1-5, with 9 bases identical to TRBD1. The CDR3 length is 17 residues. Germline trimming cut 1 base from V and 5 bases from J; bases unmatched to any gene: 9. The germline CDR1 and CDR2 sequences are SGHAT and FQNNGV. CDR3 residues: CASSLGTGGAFYQPQHF. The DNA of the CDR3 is TGTGCCAGCAGCTTAGGCACAGGGGGCGCGTTTTATCAGCCCCAGCATTTT.

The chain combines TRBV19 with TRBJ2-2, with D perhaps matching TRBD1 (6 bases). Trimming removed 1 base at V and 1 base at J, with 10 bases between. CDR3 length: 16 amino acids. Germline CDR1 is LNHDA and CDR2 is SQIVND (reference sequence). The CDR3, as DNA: TGTGCCAGTAGTATAGTAGGGGGAAGGAACACCGGGGAGCTGTTTTTT. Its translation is CASSIVGGRNTGELFF.

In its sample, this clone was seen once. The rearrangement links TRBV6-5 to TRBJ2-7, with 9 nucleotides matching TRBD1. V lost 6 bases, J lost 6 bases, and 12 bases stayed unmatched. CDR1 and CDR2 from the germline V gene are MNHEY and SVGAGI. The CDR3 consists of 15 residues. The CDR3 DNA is TGTGCCAGCAGCCCACCCGGGACAGGGTTAAGCGAGCAGTACTTC. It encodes CASSPPGTGLSEQYF.

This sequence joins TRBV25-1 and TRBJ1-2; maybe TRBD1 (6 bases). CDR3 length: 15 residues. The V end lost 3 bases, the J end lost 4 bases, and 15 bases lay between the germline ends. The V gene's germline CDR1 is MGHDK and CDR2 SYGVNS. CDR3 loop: CASSEPGQLFYGYTF. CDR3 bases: TGTGCCAGCAGTGAGCCCGGACAGCTATTCTATGGCTACACCTTC.

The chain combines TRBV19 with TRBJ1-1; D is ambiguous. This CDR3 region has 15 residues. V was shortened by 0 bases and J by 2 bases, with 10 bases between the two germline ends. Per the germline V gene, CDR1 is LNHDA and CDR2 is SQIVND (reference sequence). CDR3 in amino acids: CASSIDSGSNTEAFF. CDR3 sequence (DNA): TGTGCCAGTAGTATAGATTCGGGGAGTAACACTGAAGCTTTCTTT.

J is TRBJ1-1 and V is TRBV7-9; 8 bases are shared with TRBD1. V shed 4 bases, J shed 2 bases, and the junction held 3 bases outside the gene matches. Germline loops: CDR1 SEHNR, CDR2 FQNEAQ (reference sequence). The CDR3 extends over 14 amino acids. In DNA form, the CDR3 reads TGTGCCAGCAGCTCCGACAGGGGCAACACTGAAGCTTTCTTT. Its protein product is CASSSDRGNTEAFF.

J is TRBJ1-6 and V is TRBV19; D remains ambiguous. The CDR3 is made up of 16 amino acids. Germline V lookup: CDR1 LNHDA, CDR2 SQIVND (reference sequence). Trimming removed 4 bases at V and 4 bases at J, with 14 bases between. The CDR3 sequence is CASSRSGEGYNSPLHF. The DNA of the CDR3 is TGTGCCAGTAGTAGGTCCGGGGAAGGTTATAATTCACCCCTCCACTTT.

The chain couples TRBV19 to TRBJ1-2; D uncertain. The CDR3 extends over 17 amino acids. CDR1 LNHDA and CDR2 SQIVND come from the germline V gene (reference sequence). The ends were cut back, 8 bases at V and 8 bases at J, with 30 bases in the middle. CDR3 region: CASLEAGRSFGPEGYTF. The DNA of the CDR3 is TGTGCCAGTCTGGAGGCAGGACGGAGTTTCGGGCCAGAAGGCTACACCTTC.

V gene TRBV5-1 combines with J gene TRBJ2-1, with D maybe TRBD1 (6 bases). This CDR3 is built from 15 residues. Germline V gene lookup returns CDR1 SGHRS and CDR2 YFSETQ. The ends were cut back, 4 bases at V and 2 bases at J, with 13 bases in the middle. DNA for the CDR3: TGCGCCAGCAGCGTAATCACAGGGCCCTACAATGAGCAGTTCTTC. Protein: CASSVITGPYNEQFF. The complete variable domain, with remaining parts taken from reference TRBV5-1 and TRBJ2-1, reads KAGVTQTPRYLIKTRGQQVTLSCSPISGHRSVSWYQQTPGQGLQFLFEYFSETQRNKGNFPGRFSGRQFSNSRSEMNVSTLELGDSALYLCASSVITGPYNEQFFGPGTRLTVL.